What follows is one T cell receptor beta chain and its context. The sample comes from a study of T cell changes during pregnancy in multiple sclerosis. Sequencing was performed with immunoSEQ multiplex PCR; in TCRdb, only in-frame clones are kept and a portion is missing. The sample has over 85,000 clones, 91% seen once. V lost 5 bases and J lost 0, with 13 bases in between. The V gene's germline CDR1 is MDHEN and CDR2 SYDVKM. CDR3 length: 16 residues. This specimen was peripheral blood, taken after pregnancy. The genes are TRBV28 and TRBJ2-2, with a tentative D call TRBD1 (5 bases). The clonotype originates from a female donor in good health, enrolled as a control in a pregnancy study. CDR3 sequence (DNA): TGTGCCAGCAGTCCCCTCCAGGGAACGAACACCGGGGAGCTGTTTTTT. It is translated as CASSPLQGTNTGELFF. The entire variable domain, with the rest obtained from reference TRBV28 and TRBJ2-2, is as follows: DVKVTQSSRYLVKRTGEKVFLECVQDMDHENMFWYRQDPGLGLRLIYFSYDVKMKEKGDIPEGYSVSREKKERFSLILESASTNQTSMYLCASSPLQGTNTGELFFGEGSRLTVL.